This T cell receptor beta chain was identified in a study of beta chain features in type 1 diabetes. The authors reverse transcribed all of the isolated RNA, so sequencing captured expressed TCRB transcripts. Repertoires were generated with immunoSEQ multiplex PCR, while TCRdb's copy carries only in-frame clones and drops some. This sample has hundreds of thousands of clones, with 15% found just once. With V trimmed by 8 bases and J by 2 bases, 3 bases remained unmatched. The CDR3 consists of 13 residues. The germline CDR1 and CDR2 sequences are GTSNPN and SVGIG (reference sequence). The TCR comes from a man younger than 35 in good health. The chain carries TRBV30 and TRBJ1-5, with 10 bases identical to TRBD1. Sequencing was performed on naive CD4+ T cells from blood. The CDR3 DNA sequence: TGTGCCCACGGGACAGGGGGCAATCAGCCCCAGCATTTT. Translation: CAHGTGGNQPQHF. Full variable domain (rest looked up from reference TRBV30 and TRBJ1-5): SQTIHQWPATLVQPVGSPLSLECTVEGTSNPNLYWYRQAAGRGLQLLFYSVGIGQISSEVPQNLSASRPQDRQFILSSKKLLLSDSGFYLCAHGTGGNQPQHFGDGTRLSIL.